This TCR beta chain was recorded in a study of PD-1 blockade in classical Hodgkin lymphoma. This CDR3 has 15 residues. CDR1 and CDR2 from the germline V gene are SEHNR and FQNEAQ (reference sequence). The trim removed 3 bases at V and 6 bases at J, leaving 7 bases unmatched. Time point meaning: cycle 4 day 1 (C4D1), after less than 7 weeks of nivolumab. Exposure to brentuximab vedotin varied, and each patient had relapsed following autologous stem cell transplantation. The table came from immunoSEQ multiplex PCR; TCRdb's copy has only in-frame clones and leaves some out. The sample carries fewer than 25,000 clones, about 81% recorded once.

This specimen consisted of peripheral blood mononuclear cells (PBMCs), obtained before the fourth cycle of nivolumab. This chain connects TRBV7-9 to TRBJ1-2; 10 bases agree with TRBD1. The receptor's source is a human donor with classical Hodgkin lymphoma. The CDR3 DNA sequence: TGTGCCAGCAGCTTCGACAGGGGGCGTTGGAATGGCTACACCTTC. It is translated as CASSFDRGRWNGYTF.